The 23 T cell receptor beta chains below all came from one sample that was sequenced in a study of Graves' ophthalmopathy and Graves' hyperthyroidism (dated by TCRdb to 2017 to 2018). Sequencing instrument: Illumina HiSeq 2000. For repertoire sequencing, TCR beta CDR3 regions were amplified from RNA transcripts. HTBI primers and the Qiagen OneStep RT-PCR kit were used in a first-round RT-PCR, which was followed by a second-round multiplex PCR, size selection and purification. TCRdb redid the processing of the public reads, applying fastp at Q25 and MiXCR, and retained in-frame beta chains. All rows with the same CDR3 protein become a single entry with the most common DNA and genes. In this sample the table shows a few hundred thousand distinct CDR3 sequences, roughly 14% of which occur a single time. The ten largest clones capture about 7% of the sample. Sequenced: peripheral blood. These receptors were taken from a woman under 30 with stable Graves' hyperthyroidism. Donor details come from another sample of the same person, matched by shared clones.

The genes are TRBV6-5 and TRBJ1-6, with D unresolved. The ends were cut back, 2 bases at V and 2 bases at J, with 13 bases in the middle. This CDR3 comprises 17 residues. CDR1 is MNHEY and CDR2 is SVGAGI in the germline V gene. In DNA form, the CDR3 reads TGTGCCAGCAGTTACCTCCGGGAAGGCGCCTATAATTCACCCCTCCACTTT. Translated: CASSYLREGAYNSPLHF.

This clonotype was counted many times. The chain has TRBV12-3 or TRBV12-4 and TRBJ2-5, with D perhaps TRBD1 or TRBD2 (5 bases each). Trimming cost V 6 bases and J 1 base, with 9 bases left between them. CDR3 length equals 13 residues. The CDR3 loop is CASSRDGQETQYF. CDR3 bases: TGTGCCAGCAGCCGGGACGGCCAAGAGACCCAGTACTTC.

This clonotype was counted ten times or more. CDR3 amino acids: CATSDPRTGEYQETQYF. Written as DNA, the CDR3 is TGTGCCACCAGTGATCCTAGGACAGGCGAGTACCAAGAGACCCAGTACTTC. This chain connects TRBV24-1 to TRBJ2-5, with 7 nucleotides matching TRBD1. Germline V gene data show CDR1 as KGHDR and CDR2 as SFDVKD. Trimming cost V 3 bases and J 0 bases; bases outside gene matches: 9. CDR3 length: 17 residues.

The rearrangement uses TRBV20-1 and TRBJ2-7; 11 bases map to TRBD2. V shed 6 bases, J shed 4 bases, and the junction held 5 bases outside the gene matches. Germline V gene data show CDR1 as DFQATT and CDR2 as SNEGSKA (reference sequence). There are 13 residues in the CDR3. The CDR3 reads CSAYSGGVYEQYF. DNA for the CDR3: TGCAGTGCCTATAGCGGGGGGGTTTACGAGCAGTACTTC.

This clonotype was seen many times. This rearrangement joins TRBV12-3 or TRBV12-4 to TRBJ2-6; no clear D gene. The CDR3 length is 15 residues. The V gene lost 1 base and the J gene lost 1 base, with 5 bases spanning the gap. The chain's CDR3 is CASSLGISGANVLTF. The CDR3 DNA follows: TGTGCCAGCAGTTTAGGAATATCTGGGGCCAACGTCCTGACTTTC.

This clonotype showed up many times. The J gene is TRBJ1-5, the V gene TRBV6-1, with 9 nucleotides matching TRBD1. V shed 5 bases and J 4 bases; nucleotides not matched to a gene: 6. The germline gives CDR1 MNHNS, CDR2 SASEGT. The CDR3 consists of 15 residues. CDR3 sequence reads: CASSRTGERNQPQHF. In DNA, the CDR3 is TGTGCCAGCAGTAGGACAGGGGAGAGGAATCAGCCCCAGCATTTT.

The chain uses TRBV11-1 and TRBJ2-7; 14 nucleotides agree with TRBD2. The germline gives CDR1 SGHAT, CDR2 FQDESV (reference sequence). The V segment lost 4 bases and the J segment 5 bases; nucleotides outside the gene matches: 10. The CDR3 length is 17 residues. The CDR3 loop is CASSSPRLAGGVDEQYF. The CDR3 nucleotides read TGTGCCAGCAGCTCCCCCCGACTAGCGGGGGGGGTAGACGAGCAGTACTTC.

This clonotype was observed many times. The rearrangement uses TRBV2 and TRBJ1-2, with D unresolved. Trimming removed 1 base at V and 1 base at J, with 7 bases between. The CDR3 sequence is 14 residues long. Per germline, CDR1 SNHLY and CDR2 FYNNEI. CDR3 in DNA: TGTGCCAGCAGTGAAGGGGTGTTTAACTATGGCTACACCTTC. Translation gives CASSEGVFNYGYTF.

This clonotype was seen more than once but under ten times. This chain links TRBV19 with TRBJ2-2; a possible D gene is TRBD1 (6 bases). The CDR3 sequence is 14 residues long. The V end lost 4 bases, the J end lost 5 bases, and 11 bases lay between the germline ends. CDR1 LNHDA and CDR2 SQIVND come from the germline V gene (reference sequence). The CDR3 here is CASSTGALTGELFF. Here the CDR3 DNA reads TGTGCCAGTAGTACAGGGGCCTTAACCGGGGAGCTGTTTTTT.

This clonotype was observed at least ten times. This chain joins TRBV11-1 and TRBJ2-2; 15 nucleotides agree with TRBD2. Germline V CDR1 and CDR2: SGHAT, FQDESV (reference sequence). J gave up 9 bases and V 5 bases, and 10 bases lay outside the gene matches. There are 17 residues in the CDR3. The CDR3: CASSLGTSGGRRRELFF. In DNA, the CDR3 is TGTGCCAGCAGCCTCGGGACTAGCGGGGGGCGCCGCCGGGAGCTGTTTTTT.

At least ten counts were recorded for this clonotype. This sequence joins TRBV20-1 and TRBJ2-7, with a weak D call TRBD1 (5 bases). Germline assignment: CDR1 DFQATT and CDR2 SNEGSKA (reference sequence). The CDR3 extends over 13 amino acids. CDR3 sequence (DNA): TGCAGCACGGATCTCGACAGAGGAAACGAGCAGTACTTC. Protein product: CSTDLDRGNEQYF.

This clonotype was seen at least ten times. The chain employs TRBV7-2 and TRBJ2-7, with 11 positions matching TRBD2. Per germline, CDR1 SGHTA and CDR2 FQGNSA. V lost 5 bases, J lost 5 bases, and 5 bases stayed unmatched. CDR3 size: 14 residues. The chain's CDR3 is CASSPLAGVDEQYF. The CDR3 bases are TGTGCCAGCAGCCCACTAGCGGGGGTCGACGAGCAGTACTTC.

This clonotype was seen at least ten times. V gene TRBV6-1 combines with J gene TRBJ2-7, with no clear D. The germline V and J ends were trimmed by 6 bases and 2 bases, with 8 bases remaining between them. CDR1 and CDR2 from the germline V gene are MNHNS and SASEGT. This CDR3 has 12 amino acids. This CDR3 reads CASRPTAYEQYF. In DNA form, the CDR3 reads TGTGCCAGCAGACCGACCGCCTACGAGCAGTACTTC.

This clonotype was seen many times. The chain joins TRBV24-1 to TRBJ1-5; no clear D. This CDR3 comprises 13 residues. The ends were cut back, 5 bases at V and 6 bases at J, with 10 bases in the middle. Germline V gene sequence: CDR1 KGHDR, CDR2 SFDVKD. The CDR3 protein is CATSARFGQPQHF. CDR3 coding DNA: TGTGCCACCAGTGCCAGGTTTGGTCAGCCCCAGCATTTT.

This clonotype was found many times. The chain has TRBV6-5 and TRBJ1-2, with D hard to call. There are 16 residues in the CDR3. Germline CDR1 and CDR2: MNHEY and SVGAGI. Trimming stripped 0 bases from V and 7 bases from J, with 18 bases between. CDR3 sequence (DNA): TGTGCCAGCAGTTACTCGATCTGGGGTTCACTAGGTGGCTACACCTTC. It is translated as CASSYSIWGSLGGYTF.

Ten or more counts support this clonotype. The chain couples TRBV29-1 to TRBJ2-7; a weak D match, TRBD1 (6 bases). The CDR3 is made up of 12 amino acids. CDR1 and CDR2 (germline): SQVTM, ANQGSEA. Trimming shortened V by 3 bases and J by 5 bases, and 11 bases separated the two germline ends. CDR3 sequence: CSVELTGNEQYF. DNA of the CDR3: TGCAGCGTTGAGTTAACAGGGAACGAGCAGTACTTC.

This clonotype has ten or more counts. V is TRBV27 and J is TRBJ1-1; D gene ambiguous. V dropped 5 bases and J dropped 6 bases, with 13 bases sitting between them. The germline V gene has CDR1 MNHEY and CDR2 SMNVEV (reference sequence). This CDR3 contains 13 residues. The CDR3 loop is CASSPPQTAEAFF. CDR3 in DNA: TGTGCCAGCAGTCCCCCACAGACCGCTGAAGCTTTCTTT.

The table lists this clonotype with many counts. The chain employs TRBV19 and TRBJ1-5; possible D gene TRBD1, 6 bases. The ends were cut back, 5 bases at V and 7 bases at J, with 18 bases in the middle. CDR3 length: 15 amino acids. Germline V gene sequence: CDR1 LNHDA, CDR2 SQIVND (reference sequence). The CDR3 bases are TGTGCCAGTAGTCGGTTACAGGGCTCGGGACAGCCCCAGCATTTT. Translated: CASSRLQGSGQPQHF. The full variable domain, rest sourced from reference TRBV19 and TRBJ1-5, is DGGITQSPKYLFRKEGQNVTLSCEQNLNHDAMYWYRQDPGQGLRLIYYSQIVNDFQKGDIAEGYSVSREKKESFPLTVTSAQKNPTAFYLCASSRLQGSGQPQHFGDGTRLSIL.

This clonotype was found many times. This rearrangement joins TRBV12-3 or TRBV12-4 to TRBJ1-2; D is unresolved. The V end was cut by 2 bases, the J end by 7 bases, with 17 bases between. The CDR3 is made up of 15 amino acids. In DNA form, the CDR3 reads TGTGCCAGCAGTTTATTGTCCGGCGGCGCCGGTGGCTACACCTTC. Its translation is CASSLLSGGAGGYTF.

This clonotype was seen many times. In nucleotides, the CDR3 is TGTGCCAGCAGCTTAGCGGCCGGGCCCGGGGGTGGCTACACCTTC. Protein product: CASSLAAGPGGGYTF. The rearrangement uses TRBV7-2 and TRBJ1-2; D is possibly TRBD1 (5 bases). The germline gives CDR1 SGHTA, CDR2 FQGNSA. Trimming took 0 bases from V and 7 from J, leaving 15 bases between them. The CDR3 has 15 residues.

This clonotype was counted at least ten times. The junction shows a germline mismatch at one end, possibly a read error. This chain links TRBV24-1 with TRBJ2-5; D is ambiguous. The CDR3 has 17 amino acids. Per the germline V gene, CDR1 is KGHDR and CDR2 is SFDVKD. The CDR3 spells CATGDLVSGVGQETQYF. In DNA, the CDR3 is TGTGCCACCGGTGATTTGGTCTCAGGAGTTGGCCAAGAGACCCAGTACTTC.

The gene calls are TRBV2 and TRBJ1-2; tentatively, D is TRBD1 (5 bases). Germline-derived CDR1 and CDR2 are SNHLY and FYNNEI. V lost 0 bases and J lost 4, with 12 bases in between. CDR3 length: 15 amino acids. The CDR3 is CASSEAGGAGYGYTF. CDR3 DNA sequence: TGTGCCAGCAGTGAAGCTGGGGGTGCGGGCTATGGCTACACCTTC.

This clonotype was counted ten times or more. This rearrangement joins TRBV6-2 or TRBV6-3 to TRBJ1-1; D is uncertain. CDR1 is MNHEY and CDR2 is SVGEGT in the germline V gene. Trimming cost V 7 bases and J 1 base, with 10 bases left between them. The CDR3 covers 13 residues. The CDR3 nucleotides read TGTGCCAGCACCGACTGGGGGAACACTGAAGCTTTCTTT. Its translation is CASTDWGNTEAFF.